This entry is about one T cell receptor (beta chain). This sample stems from a study of cytomegalovirus exposure and HLA in healthy donors. The V and J ends lost 2 bases and 2 bases respectively, with 13 bases between them. This CDR3 has 15 residues. Per the germline V gene, CDR1 is SGHRS and CDR2 is YFSETQ. 13 Jbeta primers and 60 Vbeta primers were used for the PCR. Source study methods: An analysis performed later counted about 80 million unique TCR beta chains (roughly 11 million of them shared). Assay used: immunoSEQ multiplex PCR; TCRdb lists only in-frame clones, some missing. V and J calls and clone size come straight from that table; D and trimming were deduced from the DNA. The sample consists of under 150,000 clones, approximately 78% of them appearing once.

Source material: PBMCs. The chain combines TRBV5-1 with TRBJ1-2; a possible D gene is TRBD1 (6 bases). The receptor was isolated from a woman between 40 and 55 years old in good health and CMV-seropositive. The CDR3 DNA sequence: TGCGCCAGCAGCTTTTTGGGGCAGGGGAACTATGGCTACACCTTC. It specifies CASSFLGQGNYGYTF.